The clone carrying this T cell receptor (beta chain) was recorded many times. Amplification of TCR beta CDR3 regions used RNA as the template. HTBI primers were employed in a first-round RT-PCR of the TCR CDR3. In TCRdb, the multiplex PCR reads were re-called with MiXCR into one record per CDR3 protein. The repertoire holds hundreds of thousands of distinct CDR3 sequences, with just under 20% as singletons. This record comes from a study of T cells in Graves' hyperthyroidism and ophthalmopathy. V gave up 3 bases and J gave up 6 bases, with 11 bases separating them. The CDR3 spans 13 residues. Ophthalmopathy patients all had a Clinical Activity Score of at least 3, a NOSPECS grade of at least 4 and disease under 3 months old. The diagnoses drew upon clinical symptoms, serum thyroxine and TRAb, thyroid ultrasound and orbital computed tomography.

This sequence joins TRBV12-3 or TRBV12-4 and TRBJ1-1; D call uncertain. The TCR sequence derives from a man in his forties with Graves' ophthalmopathy. Material for sequencing was blood. The CDR3 DNA reads as TGTGCCAGCAGTTTGAGGTTAGAACCTGAAGCTTTCTTT. Its translation is CASSLRLEPEAFF.